This T cell receptor (beta chain) appears in the sequencing data of a study of somatic mutations in cytotoxic T cells in rheumatoid arthritis. About the study: Sorted by flow to nearly 100% purity were some V beta antibody-stained T-cell populations, including V beta1+ cells sequenced for TCRB.

Here immunoSEQ multiplex PCR was the method, and the copy in TCRdb shows in-frame clones only, minus some. The sample carries 15,000 or so clones, roughly 77% recorded once. V gave up 0 bases and J gave up 3 bases, with 6 bases separating them. This CDR3 region has 14 residues. Germline assignment: CDR1 SGHVS and CDR2 FQNEAQ. Sequenced sample: CD8+ T cells sorted from blood. The clonotype originates from an adult with rheumatoid arthritis. V gene TRBV7-8 combines with J gene TRBJ2-1; D unclear. The CDR3 DNA is TGTGCCAGCAGCTTAGCGGGGAACTACAATGAGCAGTTCTTC. It codes for CASSLAGNYNEQFF.